This T cell receptor beta chain was identified during a study of cytomegalovirus exposure and HLA in healthy donors (dated by TCRdb to 2016 to 2017). About the full investigation: An earlier analysis of 587 of the donors reported roughly 300 Gb of sequence data and about 120 million unique TCR beta sequences obtained from around 190 million T cells. The genetic ancestry cluster associated with self-reported Caucasian donors included over 80% of the 398 genotyped donors. An early release covering 500 to 750 HLA-typed donors comprised approximately 300 gigabases of sequencing data and 65 million to 100 million unique TCR sequences. HLA typing covered class I and class II loci at four-digit resolution. Using immunosequencing, the study profiled T cell repertoires from 500 to 800 subjects and related those repertoires to cytomegalovirus serostatus. The study combined high-throughput TCR immunosequencing, statistical association of individual TCRs with disease status, and machine learning to predict cytomegalovirus infection status. An earlier analysis of about 600 of the donors used high-throughput TCR beta sequencing to judge whether each TCR beta V gene segment behaved as functional or pseudogenic. A later analysis re-analyzed previously published TCR beta repertoires from 660 or so donors and added high-resolution HLA genotyping to study TCR occurrence patterns. The study aimed to test whether cataloging public T cell receptors could reveal signatures of past pathogen exposure. Among under 450 genotyped donors of the cohort, an average of roughly 240,000 unique TCR beta nucleotide sequences were sequenced per donor, 15% to 20% of them non-productive. A later genetic analysis took genome-wide SNP genotypes for about 65% of the roughly 670 donors and used that subset as a discovery cohort. Typing coverage differed by locus: A, B, C, DRB1 and DQB1 were typed in roughly 620-640 donors, DQA1 in roughly 500, DPA1 in around 600, and DPB1 in 400 to 490. Because of strong linkage in the cohort, roughly five DR-DQ haplotypes were treated as single units for association and clustering. Every discovery cohort repertoire had been produced on one sequencing platform. In addition to the first cohort of around 670 subjects, a separate validation cohort of approximately 130 different subjects was used. Donor age, sex, ethnicity and CMV serostatus were collected together with the repertoire data. Rather than using new phenotypic data, the later analysis identified candidate immune exposures from TCR beta sequences and from how often those sequences occurred across donors.

This clone was seen a handful of times. No antigen is known for it. Per-base quality was not reported, and no clone a single base away is much larger than it. In total, 630 or so healthy bone marrow donors made up the cohort. All cohort members were sampled while nominally healthy, although unrecorded immune exposures were likely present. The donor tested CMV seronegative, placing the donor among the 300 to 400 seronegative members of the cohort. Each donor provided a peripheral blood sample, and peripheral blood mononuclear cells were used for TCR beta sequencing. Genomic DNA extraction from the blood cell samples was performed with the Qiagen DNeasy Blood Extraction Kit. CDR1 and CDR2 are drawn from the germline V gene (reference sequence): SGHNT, YYREEE. From the cysteine through the phenylalanine, the CDR3 covers 16 amino acids. Solely the CDR3 DNA is kept, with 48 bases framed from the first base.

Libraries came from the immunoSEQ multiplex PCR assay. A mixture of 60 forward primers for TCR Vbeta segments and 13 reverse primers for TCR Jbeta segments was used in the multiplex PCR. A multiplex PCR assay on genomic DNA amplified the CDR3 region of rearranged TCR beta genes. The Illumina HiSeq System was used to sequence the amplified TCR beta libraries as 87-base-pair reads. Concerning the study's data processing: In a later analysis, tens of millions of unique TCR beta chains were counted across the roughly 610 repertoires, and about 9.9 million of these chains were shared by at least two donors. Raw reads were error-corrected and collapsed into unique sequences by a nearest-neighbor algorithm in which closely related sequences were merged to remove PCR and sequencing errors. CDR3 sequences were aligned to IMGT reference sequences to assign V, D and J gene segments. For a sequence to be retained, at least a six-nucleotide match to both a V gene segment and a J gene segment was required. Rearrangements were classified as productive when the CDR3 lacked stop codons and remained in frame with V and J, and all other rearrangements were classified as non-productive. CDR3 was defined by IMGT convention, running from the second conserved V-encoded cysteine to the conserved J-encoded phenylalanine. In an earlier analysis of around 600 of the donors, sequences lacking an unambiguous match to a single V gene segment were excluded. In an earlier analysis of about 590 of the donors, a V segment was called functional when productive rearrangements were above 56.7%, and segregating when the standard deviation between donors exceeded 5%. A statistical classification framework was built for diagnosing cytomegalovirus status from the catalog of TCR beta chain sequences. V and J gene assignment, in a later analysis, came from comparing TCR nucleotide sequences with IMGT/GENE-DB human TR gene sequences. Using the TCRdist pipeline, a later analysis assigned CDR3 sequences along with most-parsimonious VDJ recombination scenarios. In a later analysis, every TCR beta chain was defined by the combination of its CDR3 amino acid sequence and its V-gene family, and reads without a unique V-gene family were dropped. As a way to deal with suspected cross-contamination and a sequencing artifact, a later analysis dropped 450 to 600 nucleotide sequences that were highly shared and had low generation probability. In a later analysis, a clonal expansion index for each public chain was calculated from normalized within-repertoire ranks of inferred template counts. In a later analysis, generation probabilities were computed with a VDJ recombination model fitted to out-of-frame rearrangements, and the resulting probabilities were checked against IGoR. In a later analysis, hypergeometric tests were used to score TCR-TCR, TCR-HLA and TCR-CMV co-occurrence, with a repertoire-size bias correction applied to TCR pairs. A later analysis estimated false discovery rates by permuting HLA or CMV assignments 20 times. A later analysis grouped co-occurring TCRs with DBSCAN, adding TCRdist sequence similarity when clustering within HLA-allele-positive subsets. For co-occurrence clustering, repertoires with fewer than 30,000 or more than 120,000 public chains were excluded, along with five repertoires with anomalous nucleotide sharing. TCRdb holds this immuneACCESS table with in-frame rearrangements only. Some clones are missing; in checked studies, unresolved V genes explain under half, and the rest has no known cause. V, J and clone size were drawn from that table, and D and trimming were deduced from the DNA. For this sample there are about 94,000 clones; around three fifths appear just once. Of the sample, roughly 3.9% is held by the ten largest clones.

Results and caveats for the whole study, not just this receptor: Strong co-occurrence of HLA alleles, especially DR and DQ, made assigning TCR associations to individual alleles difficult. In a later analysis, several top co-occurrence clusters were reported to appear linked to parvovirus B19, influenza, CMV and Epstein-Barr virus. An earlier analysis of approximately 530 of the donors showed that most TCR beta V segments appeared in productive rearrangements either about 87% or about 30% of the time, which broadly matched IMGT annotations. According to a later analysis, TCR association rates differed among HLA loci, with DRB1 alleles showing the most associated TCRs and HLA-C alleles showing the fewest. Because some donors lacked HLA typing at each locus, the association tests relied only on the typed subset. In both the original and validation cohorts, the classifier was reported to diagnose cytomegalovirus status with high specificity and sensitivity. Presence/absence analyses assumed roughly uniform sequencing depth across donors, an assumption that may not hold. In a later analysis, some 17,000 TCR beta sequences were associated with specific HLA alleles at a false discovery rate of 0.05. Compared with the approximately 670-donor mean, donors in an Asian-associated ancestry cluster had fewer N-insertions in productive TCRs, according to a later genetic analysis. Because the 87-base-pair reads could not distinguish some IMGT-functional V segments, including TRBV6-2 and TRBV6-3, those segments were excluded. Three of the identified cytomegalovirus-associated TCR beta chains were confirmed in vitro to be specific for cytomegalovirus antigens. Immune exposure information for the cohort was limited to CMV serostatus. Most TCR sequences were observed very rarely across donors, whereas some public TCRs were present in many individuals. A further reported finding was that TCR beta sequences accurately predicted the HLA-A and HLA-B alleles for most subjects in the first cohort. It was suggested by the authors that the approach could potentially be generalized to other disease states and immunological phenotypes. A later genetic analysis associated a missense DCLRE1C variant with V-gene and J-gene trimming of TCR beta chains, and an independent cohort replicated the association. In a later analysis, most CMV-associated TCR beta chains were found to appear HLA-restricted, with HLA associations seemingly driven largely by CMV exposure. The cohort was sequenced for TCR beta chains only, and without alpha or paired-chain data the features that could be detected were limited. Compared with equally common non-associated chains, HLA-associated TCR beta chains in a later analysis were more clonally expanded and had lower generation probabilities. Linkage disequilibrium might explain the correlated functional status among segregating V segments, but an unknown experimental factor could not be excluded. The study listed 150 to 200 TCR beta chains as associated with cytomegalovirus. Because counts were too low, seventeen rarely observed V segments, including chromosome 9 orphons, were excluded from the earlier analysis of under 650 of the donors. A group of highly shared sequence variants was considered likely to be a technical artifact of the sequencing pipeline.

The sample comprised PBMCs. The chain joins TRBV5-4 to TRBJ2-5, and 7 bases in between align with TRBD2. The DNA end is a closer match to TRBJ2-7, so the J assignment may be wrong. The TCR was taken from a man aged 30 to 39 in good health and CMV-seronegative. The base sequence is TGTGCCAGCAGCCTGGGTAGCGGGTATAGCTCCTACGAGCAGTACTTC. Its coded protein is CASSLGSGYSSYEQYF.